This T cell receptor beta chain was identified during a study of T cell changes during pregnancy in multiple sclerosis. The germline V gene has CDR1 LNHDA and CDR2 SQIVND (reference sequence). V lost 3 bases to trimming and J lost 3 bases, with 8 bases between them. The CDR3 has 13 amino acids. Repertoires were generated with immunoSEQ multiplex PCR, while TCRdb's copy carries only in-frame clones and drops some. Found here are some 110,000 clones, 92% of them singletons; the top ten hold 1.5%. The sample consisted of peripheral blood, taken in the third trimester of pregnancy. The receptor's source is a female donor with multiple sclerosis, enrolled in a pregnancy study. The chain is built from TRBV19 and TRBJ1-2; no clear D. Here the CDR3 DNA reads TGTGCCAGTAGTATCTCCCCGGACTATGGCTACACCTTC. This translates into CASSISPDYGYTF.